A single T cell receptor (beta chain) is shown here with its context. The antigen remains undetermined. This entry belongs to a study of vaccination effects on CD4 cells after COVID-19. Study overall: Subjects were given two BNT162b2 or mRNA-1273 vaccine doses.

Only in-frame clones appear in the TCRdb table, and some are missing; sequencing was by immunoSEQ multiplex PCR. The table shows around 70,000 clones, with over 60% occurring only once. Whole-study findings and limits: Substantial clonal contraction characterized both infection- and vaccine-induced clones late after vaccination.

Germline CDR1 is LNHDA and CDR2 is SQIVND (reference sequence). The CDR3 loop spans 15 amino acids. V lost 3 bases to trimming and J lost 13 bases, with 19 bases between them. Subsequent to a culture period of nine to ten days, CD4+ T cells were isolated. Having tested negative for nucleocapsid antibodies, the vaccine recipients showed no prior SARS-CoV-2 infection. The source is a human donor who received a COVID-19 vaccine. The chain joins TRBV19 to TRBJ1-6; D unclear. The specimen comprised CD4+ T cells from PBMCs cultured without peptide, sampled before COVID-19 vaccination. The CDR3: CASSIWRAPSSPLHF. The CDR3 DNA is TGTGCCAGTAGTATTTGGAGGGCTCCCTCTAGCCCCCTCCACTTT.